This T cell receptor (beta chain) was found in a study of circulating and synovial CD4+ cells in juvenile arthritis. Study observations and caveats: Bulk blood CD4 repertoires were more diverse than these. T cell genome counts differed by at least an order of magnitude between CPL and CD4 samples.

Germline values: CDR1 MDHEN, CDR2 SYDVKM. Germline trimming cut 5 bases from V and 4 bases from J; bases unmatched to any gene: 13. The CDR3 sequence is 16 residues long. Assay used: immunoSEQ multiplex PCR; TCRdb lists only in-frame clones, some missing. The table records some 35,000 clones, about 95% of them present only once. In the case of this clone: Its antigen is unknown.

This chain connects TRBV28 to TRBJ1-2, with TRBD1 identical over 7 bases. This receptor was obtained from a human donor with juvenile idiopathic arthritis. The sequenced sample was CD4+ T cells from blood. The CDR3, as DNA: TGTGCCAGCAGTACCCGACAGGGTGGGGTAGGCTATGGCTACACCTTC. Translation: CASSTRQGGVGYGYTF.